The TCR beta chain described here comes from a study of T cells after yellow fever vaccination. Germline-derived CDR1 and CDR2 are SGHDT and YYEEEE. The V end lost 1 base, the J end lost 4 bases, and 5 bases lay between the germline ends. The CDR3 is 12 amino acids. Making TCR cDNA involved 5'RACE template switching, which added UMIs and a universal primer site. TCRdb passed the 5' RACE reads through MiXCR, listing each CDR3 protein once. The sample has roughly 170,000 distinct CDR3 sequences; roughly 6.2% are singletons. This clonotype was detected only a few times. What it binds is not known. General study results and limits: Few clonotypes appeared in both CD4 and CD8 compartments. Most primary-vaccination clones reappeared after the booster (approximately 95% CD4, roughly 90% CD8).

The rearrangement uses TRBV5-6 and TRBJ1-1; D uncertain. The sequencing used CD4+ T cells sorted from PBMCs, collected on the day of the first yellow fever vaccination. The origin of this receptor is a man younger than 35 who received the YFV17D yellow fever vaccine. This CDR3 is CASSLYITEAFF. As DNA, the CDR3 is TGTGCCAGCAGCTTGTACATCACTGAAGCTTTCTTT.